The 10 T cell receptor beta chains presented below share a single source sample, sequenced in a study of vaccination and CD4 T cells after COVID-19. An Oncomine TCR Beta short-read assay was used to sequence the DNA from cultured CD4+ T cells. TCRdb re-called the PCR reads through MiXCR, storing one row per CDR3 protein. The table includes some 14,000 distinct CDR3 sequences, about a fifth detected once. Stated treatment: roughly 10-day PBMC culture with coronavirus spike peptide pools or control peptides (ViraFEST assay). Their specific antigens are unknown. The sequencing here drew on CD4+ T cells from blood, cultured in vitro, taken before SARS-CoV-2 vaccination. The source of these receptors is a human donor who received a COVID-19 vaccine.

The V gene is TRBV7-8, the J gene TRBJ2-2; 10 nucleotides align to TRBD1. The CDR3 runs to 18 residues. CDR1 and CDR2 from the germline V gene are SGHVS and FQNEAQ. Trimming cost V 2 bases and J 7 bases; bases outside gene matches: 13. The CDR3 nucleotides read TGTGCCAGCAGCTTATTTGAACGGGACAGGGGACGCGGCGGGGAGCTGTTTTTT. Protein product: CASSLFERDRGRGGELFF.

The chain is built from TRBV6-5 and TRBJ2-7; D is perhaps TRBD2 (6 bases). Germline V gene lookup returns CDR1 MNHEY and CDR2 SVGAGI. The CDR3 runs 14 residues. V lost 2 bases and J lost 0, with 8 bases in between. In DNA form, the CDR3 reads TGTGCCAGCAGTTACGGGCGGGACTCCTACGAGCAGTACTTC. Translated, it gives CASSYGRDSYEQYF.

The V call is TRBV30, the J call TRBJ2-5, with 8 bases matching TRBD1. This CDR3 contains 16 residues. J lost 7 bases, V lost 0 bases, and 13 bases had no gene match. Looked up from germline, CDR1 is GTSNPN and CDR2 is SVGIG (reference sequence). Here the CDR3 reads CAWSVYRTGRRVTQYF. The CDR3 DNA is TGTGCCTGGAGTGTATATAGGACAGGGAGGAGGGTGACCCAGTACTTC.

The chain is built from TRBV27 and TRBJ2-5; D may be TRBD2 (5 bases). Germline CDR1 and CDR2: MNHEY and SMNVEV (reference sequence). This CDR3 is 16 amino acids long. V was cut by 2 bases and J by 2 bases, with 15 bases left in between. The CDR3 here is CASSLPRAITQETQYF. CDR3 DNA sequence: TGTGCCAGCAGTTTACCGAGGGCTATAACGCAAGAGACCCAGTACTTC.

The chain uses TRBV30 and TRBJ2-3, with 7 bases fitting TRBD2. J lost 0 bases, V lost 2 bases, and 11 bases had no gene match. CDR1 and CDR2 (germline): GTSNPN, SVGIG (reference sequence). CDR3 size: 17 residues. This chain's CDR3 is CAWSQTGTTASTDTQYF. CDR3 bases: TGTGCCTGGAGTCAGACCGGGACTACCGCTAGCACAGATACGCAGTATTTT.

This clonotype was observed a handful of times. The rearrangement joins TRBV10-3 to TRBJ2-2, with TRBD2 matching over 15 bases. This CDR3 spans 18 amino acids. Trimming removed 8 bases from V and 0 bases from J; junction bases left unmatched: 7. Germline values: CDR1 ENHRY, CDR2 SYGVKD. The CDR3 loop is CAIRPGLAGGSNTGELFF. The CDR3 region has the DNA TGTGCCATCCGACCGGGACTAGCGGGGGGCTCGAACACCGGGGAGCTGTTTTTT.

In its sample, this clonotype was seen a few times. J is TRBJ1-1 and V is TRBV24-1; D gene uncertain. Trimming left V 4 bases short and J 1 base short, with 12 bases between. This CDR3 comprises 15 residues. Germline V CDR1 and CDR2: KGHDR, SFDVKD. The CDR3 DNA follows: TGTGCCACCAGTGAAAACACCCTAGAGAACACTGAAGCTTTCTTT. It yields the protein CATSENTLENTEAFF.

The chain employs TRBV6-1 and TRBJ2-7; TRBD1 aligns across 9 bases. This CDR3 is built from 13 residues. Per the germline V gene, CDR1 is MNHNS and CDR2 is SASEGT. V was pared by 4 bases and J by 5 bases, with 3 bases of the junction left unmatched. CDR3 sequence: CASSVRQGDEQYF. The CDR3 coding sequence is TGTGCCAGCAGTGTAAGACAGGGGGACGAGCAGTACTTC.

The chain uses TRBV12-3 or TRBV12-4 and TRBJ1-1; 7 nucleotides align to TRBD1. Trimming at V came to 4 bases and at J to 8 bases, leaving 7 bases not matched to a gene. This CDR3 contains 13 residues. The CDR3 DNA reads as TGTGCCAGCAGTTCCGACAGGGCGAAGGAAGCTTTCTTT. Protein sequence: CASSSDRAKEAFF.

This CDR3 is CASSLGLMSYNSPLHF. The CDR3 DNA reads TGTGCCAGCAGCTTAGGTCTGATGTCCTATAATTCACCCCTCCACTTT. The gene calls are TRBV7-6 and TRBJ1-6; D call uncertain. The CDR3 length is 16 residues. Trimming stripped 1 base from V and 1 base from J, with 8 bases between. Germline CDR1 SGHVS, CDR2 FNYEAQ.